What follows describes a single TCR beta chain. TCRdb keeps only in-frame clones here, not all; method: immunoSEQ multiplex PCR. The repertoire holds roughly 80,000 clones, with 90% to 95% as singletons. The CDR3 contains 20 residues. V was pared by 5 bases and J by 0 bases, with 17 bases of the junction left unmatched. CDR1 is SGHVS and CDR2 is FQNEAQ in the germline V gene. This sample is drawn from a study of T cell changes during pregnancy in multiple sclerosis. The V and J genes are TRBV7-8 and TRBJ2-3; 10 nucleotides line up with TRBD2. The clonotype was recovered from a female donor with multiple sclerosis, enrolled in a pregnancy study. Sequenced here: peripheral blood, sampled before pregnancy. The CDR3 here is CASSPDVAGGQTSSTDTQYF. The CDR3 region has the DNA TGTGCCAGCAGCCCCGACGTAGCGGGGGGACAAACCTCTAGCACAGATACGCAGTATTTT.